Listed here are 15 T cell receptor beta chains from one sample, sequenced in a study of cytomegalovirus exposure and HLA in healthy donors listed by TCRdb under 2017. Libraries were prepared through the immunoSEQ multiplex PCR assay. For the multiplex PCR, a mixture combining 60 forward primers for TCR Vbeta segments and 13 reverse primers for TCR Jbeta segments was used. Drawn from immuneACCESS, this table holds only the in-frame rearrangements with V and J called that TCRdb kept. Clones are partly lost; checked studies trace under half to an unresolved V gene and leave the rest unexplained. In all, the sample holds fewer than 250,000 clones, and 60% to 80% of those were seen once. About 1.7% of the sample is in the top ten clones. Sequencing input: PBMCs. Receptors originate from a male donor in good health and CMV-seronegative.

Regarding this clone: The sample holds other DNA sequences that translate to the same CDR3. The gene calls are TRBV5-1 and TRBJ2-6; the D is unclear. CDR3 length equals 15 residues. The V gene's germline CDR1 is SGHRS and CDR2 YFSETQ. Trimming stripped 0 bases from V and 3 bases from J, with 7 bases between. CDR3 sequence: CASSLAVSGANVLTF. CDR3 in DNA: TGCGCCAGCAGCTTGGCCGTGAGTGGGGCCAACGTCCTGACTTTC.

This chain joins TRBV5-1 and TRBJ1-4; possible D gene TRBD1, 5 bases. Germline V gene lookup returns CDR1 SGHRS and CDR2 YFSETQ. Trimming pared 1 base from V and 3 bases from J, leaving 10 bases between. The CDR3 contains 15 residues. The CDR3 spells CASSLLSGPNEKLFF. The CDR3 nucleotides read TGCGCCAGCAGCTTGTTGTCAGGGCCTAATGAAAAACTGTTTTTT. Complete variable domain (other parts from reference TRBV5-1 and TRBJ1-4): KAGVTQTPRYLIKTRGQQVTLSCSPISGHRSVSWYQQTPGQGLQFLFEYFSETQRNKGNFPGRFSGRQFSNSRSEMNVSTLELGDSALYLCASSLLSGPNEKLFFGSGTQLSVL.

This clone turned up a few times. V and J are TRBV6-1 and TRBJ1-2; possible D gene TRBD1, 6 bases. The V gene lost 6 bases and the J gene lost 4 bases, with 12 bases spanning the gap. CDR3 length equals 13 residues. The germline CDR1 and CDR2 sequences are MNHNS and SASEGT. The CDR3 nucleotides read TGTGCCAGCAGCTCCGGACAGTTCTATGGCTACACCTTC. It translates to CASSSGQFYGYTF.

The V and J genes are TRBV5-4 and TRBJ2-3; D is possibly TRBD2 (5 bases). V lost 4 bases and J 0 bases, leaving 9 bases between the germline ends. Germline V gene lookup returns CDR1 SGHNT and CDR2 YYREEE (reference sequence). The CDR3 is made up of 14 amino acids. The CDR3 sequence: CASSTDSSTDTQYF. The CDR3 bases are TGTGCCAGCAGCACGGACTCTAGCACAGATACGCAGTATTTT.

The sample holds one count of this clone. The rearrangement joins TRBV9 to TRBJ2-1; D might be TRBD1 (6 bases). This CDR3 spans 14 amino acids. The ends were cut back, 4 bases at V and 8 bases at J, with 16 bases in the middle. Germline V gene data show CDR1 as SGDLS and CDR2 as YYNGEE. The CDR3 region is CASSSDRLFDEQFF. For the CDR3, the DNA is TGTGCCAGCAGCTCCGACAGGCTGTTCGATGAGCAGTTCTTC.

A word on this clone: A much more abundant neighbour one base away suggests this may be a read error. The J gene is TRBJ2-7, the V gene TRBV7-6; 11 bases align to TRBD2. V was clipped by 6 bases and J by 0 bases; unmatched bases: 4. The CDR3 totals 15 residues. Germline V CDR1 and CDR2: SGHVS, FNYEAQ. The CDR3 sequence: CASSSGTSGSYEQYF. The CDR3 DNA reads TGTGCCAGCAGTTCCGGGACTAGCGGCTCCTACGAGCAGTACTTC.

This clone was recorded once. The chain has TRBV13 and TRBJ2-3; D may be TRBD2 (6 bases). V dropped 4 bases and J dropped 2 bases, with 10 bases sitting between them. Germline CDR1 reads PRHDT; CDR2 reads FYEKMQ (reference sequence). The CDR3 covers 14 residues. CDR3 coding DNA: TGTGCCAGCAGCTATAGCGGTAACACAGATACGCAGTATTTT. Translation gives CASSYSGNTDTQYF. Combining the CDR3 with reference TRBV13 and TRBJ2-3 gives the whole variable domain AAGVIQSPRHLIKEKRETATLKCYPIPRHDTVYWYQQGPGQDPQFLISFYEKMQSDKGSIPDRFSAQQFSDYHSELNMSSLELGDSALYFCASSYSGNTDTQYFGPGTRLTVL.

The rearrangement joins TRBV7-8 to TRBJ1-5; D remains unclear. The CDR3 extends over 13 amino acids. Deletions cut 4 bases from V and 6 bases from J, with 10 bases between. Germline V lookup: CDR1 SGHVS, CDR2 FQNEAQ. The CDR3 nucleotides read TGTGCCAGCAGCTGGGTGGGAGGTCAGCCCCAGCATTTT. Translating it yields CASSWVGGQPQHF.

This sequence joins TRBV18 and TRBJ2-1; D ambiguous. The V gene lost 3 bases and the J gene lost 5 bases, with 8 bases spanning the gap. The CDR3 has 13 residues. Germline V gives CDR1 KGHSH, CDR2 LQKENI. DNA of the CDR3: TGTGCCAGCTCACCGGGCCTTAACAATGAGCAGTTCTTC. Its translation is CASSPGLNNEQFF.

This clone has only one observation. This rearrangement joins TRBV28 to TRBJ2-6, with unresolved D. Looked up from germline, CDR1 is MDHEN and CDR2 is SYDVKM. The CDR3 has 16 amino acids. V lost 9 bases and J 0 bases, leaving 15 bases between the germline ends. This CDR3 is CASNAADPSGANVLTF. The DNA for the CDR3 is TGTGCCAGTAACGCGGCTGACCCCTCTGGGGCCAACGTCCTGACTTTC.

CDR3 DNA: TGCAGCGTTCAGACCCGATTACTAGCGTCTCAAGAGACCCAGTACTTC. It translates to CSVQTRLLASQETQYF. V is TRBV29-1 and J is TRBJ2-5; 7 positions agree with TRBD2. Trimming removed 5 bases from V and 2 bases from J; junction bases left unmatched: 14. The CDR3 runs to 16 residues. Germline assignment: CDR1 SQVTM and CDR2 ANQGSEA. Full variable domain (remainder filled in from reference TRBV29-1 and TRBJ2-5): SAVISQKPSRDICQRGTSLTIQCQVDSQVTMMFWYRQQPGQSLTLIATANQGSEATYESGFVIDKFPISRPNLTFSTLTVSNMSPEDSSIYLCSVQTRLLASQETQYFGPGTRLLVL.

This chain connects TRBV4-3 to TRBJ1-6, with D unresolved. This CDR3 has 17 residues. The ends were cut back, 0 bases at V and 2 bases at J, with 11 bases in the middle. Germline CDR1 reads LGHNA; CDR2 reads YSLEER. In DNA, the CDR3 is TGCGCCAGCAGCCAAGAAAAGAGGTGGCCCTATAATTCACCCCTCCACTTT. Amino acid sequence: CASSQEKRWPYNSPLHF.

This clone was seen only once. V usage is TRBV5-4 and J usage is TRBJ1-1, with TRBD1 identical over 7 bases. Trimming took 10 bases from V and 1 from J; bases not matched to a gene: 7. CDR3 size: 13 residues. In germline, CDR1 is SGHNT, CDR2 YYREEE (reference sequence). CDR3 bases: TGTGCCGCAAGGGACAGTCGGAACACTGAAGCTTTCTTT. Translation: CAARDSRNTEAFF. The entire variable domain, with the rest obtained from reference TRBV5-4 and TRBJ1-1, is as follows: ETGVTQSPTHLIKTRGQQVTLRCSSQSGHNTVSWYQQALGQGPQFIFQYYREEENGRGNFPPRFSGLQFPNYSSELNVNALELDDSALYLCAARDSRNTEAFFGQGTRLTVV.

CDR3 in DNA: TGTGCCTCGGCGGGACAGCCTAATGAAAAACTGTTTTTT. This translates into CASAGQPNEKLFF. V usage is TRBV30 and J usage is TRBJ1-4; 7 nucleotides match TRBD1. Looked up from germline, CDR1 is GTSNPN and CDR2 is SVGIG (reference sequence). This CDR3 spans 13 amino acids. V was pared by 7 bases and J by 3 bases, with 5 bases of the junction left unmatched. Looking up the rest from reference TRBV30 and TRBJ1-4 gives the full variable domain: SQTIHQWPATLVQPVGSPLSLECTVEGTSNPNLYWYRQAAGRGLQLLFYSVGIGQISSEVPQNLSASRPQDRQFILSSKKLLLSDSGFYLCASAGQPNEKLFFGSGTQLSVL.

V usage is TRBV6-1 and J usage is TRBJ1-1; D is perhaps TRBD1 (5 bases). This CDR3 comprises 17 residues. The germline V gene has CDR1 MNHNS and CDR2 SASEGT. V gave up 2 bases and J gave up 0 bases, with 16 bases separating them. In DNA, the CDR3 is TGTGCCAGCAGTGAACCTCCGGTTCCAGGGTTGAACACTGAAGCTTTCTTT. Translation: CASSEPPVPGLNTEAFF.